A single sample gave rise to the 21 T cell receptor beta chains below, sequenced in a study of T-cell memory formation after mild COVID-19. TCRdb recomputed calls from the 5' RACE reads with MiXCR, one row per CDR3 protein. This sample yields under 150,000 distinct CDR3 sequences, of which approximately 15% are seen a single time; about 14% belongs to the top ten. The material sequenced was PBMCs or a T cell subset sorted from them (not recorded which). These receptors came from an adult woman who had mild COVID-19 (a few samples of this study predate the infection). Cell type and time point are not known.

The chain uses TRBV5-1 and TRBJ2-5, with D unresolved. The CDR3 contains 14 residues. V was trimmed by 2 bases and J by 1 base, leaving 9 bases between them. The germline V gene encodes CDR1 SGHRS and CDR2 YFSETQ. CDR3 protein: CASSFQGSQETQYF. CDR3 sequence (DNA): TGCGCCAGCAGCTTTCAAGGCAGCCAAGAGACCCAGTACTTC.

This clonotype has a handful of counts. CDR3 nucleotides: TGCGCCAGCAGCTCGGACCTTGGGGGCTACACCTTC. Amino acids: CASSSDLGGYTF. This chain uses TRBV5-1 with TRBJ1-2; no firm D call. From germline, CDR1 is SGHRS and CDR2 YFSETQ. Between the trimmed V and J ends, which lost 3 bases and 8 bases, there was a span of 11 bases. The CDR3 extends over 12 amino acids.

Only a few counts were recorded for this clonotype. The rearrangement links TRBV30 to TRBJ1-5; D gene unclear. This CDR3 comprises 14 residues. The germline gives CDR1 GTSNPN, CDR2 SVGIG (reference sequence). With 0 bases removed from V and 1 base from J, the gap between germline ends came to 7 bases. DNA for the CDR3: TGTGCCTGGAGTGTGGTGCCGAGCAATCAGCCCCAGCATTTT. Encoded protein: CAWSVVPSNQPQHF.

The V and J genes are TRBV5-1 and TRBJ1-1; 7 positions match TRBD1. Germline V gene data show CDR1 as SGHRS and CDR2 as YFSETQ. This CDR3 is built from 16 residues. The ends lost 2 bases at V and 0 bases at J; junction bases unmatched: 7. DNA for the CDR3: TGCGCCAGCAGCTTCTCTGCGACAGGGCTGAACACTGAAGCTTTCTTT. Translating gives CASSFSATGLNTEAFF.

This chain connects TRBV5-1 to TRBJ1-1; TRBD1 matches 7 bases. The V gene's germline CDR1 is SGHRS and CDR2 YFSETQ. The CDR3 totals 15 residues. J lost 1 base, V lost 4 bases, and 7 bases had no gene match. The CDR3 here is CASSLGPGGNTEAFF. The CDR3 nucleotides are TGCGCCAGCAGCCTTGGGCCAGGGGGGAACACTGAAGCTTTCTTT.

This clonotype was found a few times. The rearrangement joins TRBV7-9 to TRBJ2-7; 8 positions match TRBD1. The CDR3 length is 13 residues. CDR1 SEHNR and CDR2 FQNEAQ come from the germline V gene (reference sequence). V lost 6 bases and J lost 4; bases outside the gene matches: 5. The CDR3 region is CASRGQVRYEQYF. CDR3 sequence (DNA): TGTGCCAGCAGGGGACAGGTTAGATACGAGCAGTACTTC. Full variable domain (remainder filled in from reference TRBV7-9 and TRBJ2-7): DTGVSQNPRHKITKRGQNVTFRCDPISEHNRLYWYRQTLGQGPEFLTYFQNEAQLEKSRLLSDRFSAERPKGSFSTLEIQRTEQGDSAMYLCASRGQVRYEQYFGPGTRLTVT.

The chain joins TRBV2 to TRBJ1-5; D gene ambiguous. The germline V and J ends were trimmed by 3 bases and 0 bases, with 12 bases remaining between them. CDR3 length equals 16 residues. CDR1 is SNHLY and CDR2 is FYNNEI in the germline V gene. The CDR3 DNA follows: TGTGCCAGCAGTGACCAGCCTAGTATTAGCAATCAGCCCCAGCATTTT. Amino acids: CASSDQPSISNQPQHF.

This chain connects TRBV7-9 to TRBJ1-6, with D unclear. The CDR3 is 11 amino acids. The V gene lost 6 bases and the J gene lost 13 bases, with 10 bases spanning the gap. The germline V gene encodes CDR1 SEHNR and CDR2 FQNEAQ (reference sequence). Here the CDR3 DNA reads TGTGCCAGCAGAAATACCGGGCCCCTCCACTTT. It encodes CASRNTGPLHF.

This chain links TRBV5-1 with TRBJ2-1, with a possible D match to TRBD2 (5 bases). V lost 0 bases, J lost 4 bases, and 17 bases lay in between. Per germline, CDR1 SGHRS and CDR2 YFSETQ. CDR3 length equals 17 residues. The CDR3 spells CASSLAAFRGSYNEQFF. The CDR3 region has the DNA TGCGCCAGCAGCTTGGCCGCGTTCCGGGGAAGTTACAATGAGCAGTTCTTC. Supplemented by reference TRBV5-1 and TRBJ2-1, the full variable domain reads KAGVTQTPRYLIKTRGQQVTLSCSPISGHRSVSWYQQTPGQGLQFLFEYFSETQRNKGNFPGRFSGRQFSNSRSEMNVSTLELGDSALYLCASSLAAFRGSYNEQFFGPGTRLTVL.

Only a few counts were recorded for this clonotype. The J gene is TRBJ2-3, the V gene TRBV18, with no clear D. This CDR3 has 14 residues. Germline V gene data show CDR1 as KGHSH and CDR2 as LQKENI. The ends were cut back, 3 bases at V and 6 bases at J, with 13 bases in the middle. CDR3 coding DNA: TGTGCCAGCTCACCCCCACACCAGCCTGATACGCAGTATTTT. Translated, it gives CASSPPHQPDTQYF.

The table lists this clonotype with a few counts. V and J are TRBV7-2 and TRBJ1-2; D is perhaps TRBD1 (6 bases). This CDR3 has 14 amino acids. The germline V and J ends were trimmed by 4 bases and 5 bases, with 14 bases remaining between them. CDR1 is SGHTA, CDR2 FQGNSA, per germline. CDR3 sequence (DNA): TGTGCCAGCAGCTCCCTCGGGGGCTGGTATGGCTACACCTTC. The encoded protein is CASSSLGGWYGYTF. The variable domain in full, completed from reference TRBV7-2 and TRBJ1-2, reads GAGVSQSPSNKVTEKGKDVELRCDPISGHTALYWYRQSLGQGLEFLIYFQGNSAPDKSGLPSDRFSAERTGGSVSTLTIQRTQQEDSAVYLCASSSLGGWYGYTFGSGTRLTVV.

This clonotype has ten or more counts. The V gene is TRBV4-3, the J gene TRBJ1-2, with D possibly matching TRBD1 (6 bases). V lost 0 bases to trimming and J lost 8 bases, with 10 bases between them. Germline CDR1 reads LGHNA; CDR2 reads YSLEER. This CDR3 is built from 13 residues. Written as DNA, the CDR3 is TGCGCCAGCAGCCAAGACTGGGGGCTCGGCTACACCTTC. Translated: CASSQDWGLGYTF.

The sample holds a few counts of this clonotype. The chain joins TRBV6-1 to TRBJ1-2; maybe TRBD1 (5 bases). This CDR3 contains 14 residues. CDR1 is MNHNS and CDR2 is SASEGT in the germline V gene. V lost 5 bases to trimming and J lost 3 bases, with 13 bases between them. The CDR3 region has the DNA TGTGCCAGCAGTCCGACCGGGACTGACTATGGCTACACCTTC. Its protein product is CASSPTGTDYGYTF.

This clonotype was seen only a few times. This chain connects TRBV11-2 to TRBJ1-1; D not certain. The CDR3 totals 14 residues. Trimming pared 5 bases from V and 1 base from J, leaving 11 bases between. CDR1 is SGHAT, CDR2 FQNNGV, per germline. The CDR3 sequence is CASSPRTQNTEAFF. In nucleotides, the CDR3 is TGTGCCAGCAGCCCTCGTACCCAGAACACTGAAGCTTTCTTT.

This clonotype appeared once. The chain employs TRBV5-1 and TRBJ2-7; the match to TRBD2 covers 10 bases. Trimming at V came to 7 bases and at J to 3 bases, leaving 7 bases not matched to a gene. In germline, CDR1 is SGHRS, CDR2 YFSETQ. The CDR3 sequence is 14 residues long. Written as DNA, the CDR3 is TGCGCCAGCCGTGTGTCTAGCGGGAGCTACGAGCAGTACTTC. Its protein product is CASRVSSGSYEQYF.

This clonotype appeared a few times. The V call is TRBV7-6, the J call TRBJ2-7, with TRBD1 matching 7 bases. Trimming took 1 base from V and 3 from J; bases not matched to a gene: 6. This CDR3 has 15 residues. In germline, CDR1 is SGHVS, CDR2 FNYEAQ. The CDR3 nucleotides read TGTGCCAGCAGCTTAGAAGGGGACAGCTACTACGAGCAGTACTTC. It yields the protein CASSLEGDSYYEQYF.

This clonotype occurred many times. This chain connects TRBV7-8 to TRBJ1-5; D not certain. Germline V gives CDR1 SGHVS, CDR2 FQNEAQ. Trimming left V 1 base short and J 0 bases short, with 7 bases between. This CDR3 is built from 15 residues. The CDR3 sequence: CASSLVGSSNQPQHF. The CDR3 DNA follows: TGTGCCAGCAGCTTAGTAGGCTCTAGCAATCAGCCCCAGCATTTT.

The chain joins TRBV6-1 to TRBJ2-2, with 9 bases that match TRBD1. CDR3 length: 14 residues. V lost 6 bases to trimming and J lost 8 bases; unmatched junction nucleotides: 7. Germline lookup yields CDR1 MNHNS and CDR2 SASEGT. In DNA form, the CDR3 reads TGTGCCAGCAGGCCCGACAGGGGGTCTGGGGAGCTGTTTTTT. This codes for CASRPDRGSGELFF.

This chain uses TRBV5-4 with TRBJ1-2; D is unresolved. CDR1 is SGHNT and CDR2 is YYREEE in the germline V gene (reference sequence). The CDR3 runs to 13 residues. Trimming cost V 4 bases and J 4 bases, with 11 bases left between them. The DNA of the CDR3 is TGTGCCAGCAGCCAGGAGGGTGCCTATGGCTACACCTTC. Its translation is CASSQEGAYGYTF.

This rearrangement joins TRBV5-8 to TRBJ1-1, with D unresolved. Germline loops: CDR1 SGHTS, CDR2 YDEGEE. The CDR3 sequence is 15 residues long. Trimming took off 0 bases at V and 1 base at J, with 10 bases between the two ends. The DNA of the CDR3 is TGTGCCAGCAGCTTGGGGGTACATCCGAACACTGAAGCTTTCTTT. Amino acid sequence: CASSLGVHPNTEAFF.

There are a few counts of this clonotype. This chain connects TRBV12-3 or TRBV12-4 to TRBJ1-5, with TRBD1 identical over 7 bases. This CDR3 region has 15 residues. With V trimmed by 6 bases and J by 0 bases, 5 bases remained unmatched. CDR3 bases: TGTGCCAGCAGACAGACAGGGACTAGCAATCAGCCCCAGCATTTT. Its translation is CASRQTGTSNQPQHF.